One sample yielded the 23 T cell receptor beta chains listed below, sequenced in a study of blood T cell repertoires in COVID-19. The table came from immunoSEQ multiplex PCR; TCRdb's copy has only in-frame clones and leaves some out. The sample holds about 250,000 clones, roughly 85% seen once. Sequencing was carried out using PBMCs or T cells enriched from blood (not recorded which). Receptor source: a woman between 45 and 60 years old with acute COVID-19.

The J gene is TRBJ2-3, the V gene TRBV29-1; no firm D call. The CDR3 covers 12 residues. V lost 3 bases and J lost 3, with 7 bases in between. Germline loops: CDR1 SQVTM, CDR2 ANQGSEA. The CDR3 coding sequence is TGCAGCGTTGATGCAGGAACAGATACGCAGTATTTT. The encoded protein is CSVDAGTDTQYF.

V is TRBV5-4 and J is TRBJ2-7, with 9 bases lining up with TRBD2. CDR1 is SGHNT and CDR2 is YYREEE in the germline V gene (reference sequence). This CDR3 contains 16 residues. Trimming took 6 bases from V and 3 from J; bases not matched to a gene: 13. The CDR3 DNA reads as TGTGCCAGCACCACGCGGGGGCGGGGGGGCATCTACGAGCAGTACTTC. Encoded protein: CASTTRGRGGIYEQYF.

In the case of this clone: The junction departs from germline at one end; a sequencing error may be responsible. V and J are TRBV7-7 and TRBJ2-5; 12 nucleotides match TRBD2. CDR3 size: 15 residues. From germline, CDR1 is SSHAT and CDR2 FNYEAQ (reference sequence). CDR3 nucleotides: TGTGCCAGCAGCCTAGCGGGGGGGAATCAAGAGACCCAGTACTTC. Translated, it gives CASSLAGGNQETQYF.

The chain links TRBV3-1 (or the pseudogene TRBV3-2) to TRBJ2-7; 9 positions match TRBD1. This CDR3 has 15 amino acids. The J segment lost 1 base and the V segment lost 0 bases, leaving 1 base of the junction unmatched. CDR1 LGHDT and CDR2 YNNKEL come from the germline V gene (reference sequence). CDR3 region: CASSQEGTGSYEQYF. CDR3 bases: TGTGCCAGCAGCCAAGAAGGGACAGGGTCCTACGAGCAGTACTTC.

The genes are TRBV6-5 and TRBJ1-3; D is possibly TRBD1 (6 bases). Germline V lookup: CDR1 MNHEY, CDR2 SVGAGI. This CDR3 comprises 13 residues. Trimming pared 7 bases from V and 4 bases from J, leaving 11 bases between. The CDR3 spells CASTQGNGNTIYF. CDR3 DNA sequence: TGTGCCAGCACCCAGGGGAACGGAAACACCATATATTTT.

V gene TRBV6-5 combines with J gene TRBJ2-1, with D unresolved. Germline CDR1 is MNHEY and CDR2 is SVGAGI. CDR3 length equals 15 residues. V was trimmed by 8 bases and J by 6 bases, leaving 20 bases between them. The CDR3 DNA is TGTGCCAGCTGCCAAGACTCCGTCATAACCAATGAGCAGTTCTTC. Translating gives CASCQDSVITNEQFF.

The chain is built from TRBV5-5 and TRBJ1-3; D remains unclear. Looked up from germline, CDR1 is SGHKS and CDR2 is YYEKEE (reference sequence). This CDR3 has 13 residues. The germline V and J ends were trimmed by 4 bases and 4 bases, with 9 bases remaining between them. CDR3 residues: CASSLHSGNTIYF. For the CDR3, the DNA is TGTGCCAGCAGCCTCCATAGCGGAAACACCATATATTTT.

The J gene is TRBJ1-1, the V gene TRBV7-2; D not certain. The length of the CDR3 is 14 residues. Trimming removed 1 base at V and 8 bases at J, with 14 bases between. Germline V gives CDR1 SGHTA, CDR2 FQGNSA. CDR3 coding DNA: TGTGCCAGCAGCTTAGTTTTGAGCGGGGAGGAAGCTTTCTTT. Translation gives CASSLVLSGEEAFF.

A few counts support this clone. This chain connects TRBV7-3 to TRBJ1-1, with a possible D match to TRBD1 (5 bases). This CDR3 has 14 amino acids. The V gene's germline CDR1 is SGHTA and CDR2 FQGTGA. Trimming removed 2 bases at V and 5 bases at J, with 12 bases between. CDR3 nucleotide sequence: TGTGCCAGCAGCTTATACCAGGGTGGAACTGAAGCTTTCTTT. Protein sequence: CASSLYQGGTEAFF.

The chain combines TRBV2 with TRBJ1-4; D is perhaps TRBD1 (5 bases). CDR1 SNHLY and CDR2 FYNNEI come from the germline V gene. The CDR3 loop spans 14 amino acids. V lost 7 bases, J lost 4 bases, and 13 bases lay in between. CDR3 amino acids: CASKDTASNEKLFF. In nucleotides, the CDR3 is TGTGCCAGCAAGGACACTGCTAGTAATGAAAAACTGTTTTTT.

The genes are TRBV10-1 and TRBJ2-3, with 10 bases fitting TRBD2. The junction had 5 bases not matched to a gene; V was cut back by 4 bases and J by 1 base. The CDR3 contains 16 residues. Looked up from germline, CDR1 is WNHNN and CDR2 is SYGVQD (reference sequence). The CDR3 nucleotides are TGCGCCAGCAGTGGTCAGCGGGGGGGTCGCACAGATACGCAGTATTTT. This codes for CASSGQRGGRTDTQYF.

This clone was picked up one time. The CDR3 DNA is TGTGCCAGCAGTGGCCGGGACAGGGGGCGCCTAGGGGAAAAACTGTTTTTT. Translation gives CASSGRDRGRLGEKLFF. The gene calls are TRBV6-1 and TRBJ1-4, with 12 bases identical to TRBD1. The CDR3 sequence is 17 residues long. Losses at the gene ends were 4 bases for V and 8 bases for J; bases not matched to a gene: 11. CDR1 is MNHNS, CDR2 SASEGT, per germline.

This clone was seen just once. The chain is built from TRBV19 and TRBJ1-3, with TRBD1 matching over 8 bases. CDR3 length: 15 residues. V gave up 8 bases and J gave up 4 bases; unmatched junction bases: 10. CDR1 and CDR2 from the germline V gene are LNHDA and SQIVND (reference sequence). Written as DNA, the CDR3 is TGTGCCAGTCTCAGTCTTCAGGGGGCCGGAAACACCATATATTTT. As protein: CASLSLQGAGNTIYF.

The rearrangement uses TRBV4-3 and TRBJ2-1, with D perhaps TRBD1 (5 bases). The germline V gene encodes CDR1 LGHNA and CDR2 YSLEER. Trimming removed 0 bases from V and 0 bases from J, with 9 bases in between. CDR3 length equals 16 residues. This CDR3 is CASSQERTYSYNEQFF. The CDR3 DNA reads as TGCGCCAGCAGCCAAGAAAGGACATACTCCTACAATGAGCAGTTCTTC.

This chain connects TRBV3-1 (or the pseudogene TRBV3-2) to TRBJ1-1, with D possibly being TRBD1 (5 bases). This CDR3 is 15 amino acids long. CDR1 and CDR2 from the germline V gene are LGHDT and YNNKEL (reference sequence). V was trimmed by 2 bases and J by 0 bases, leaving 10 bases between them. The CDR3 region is CASSQYATVNTEAFF. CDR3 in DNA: TGTGCCAGCAGCCAATATGCGACAGTGAACACTGAAGCTTTCTTT.

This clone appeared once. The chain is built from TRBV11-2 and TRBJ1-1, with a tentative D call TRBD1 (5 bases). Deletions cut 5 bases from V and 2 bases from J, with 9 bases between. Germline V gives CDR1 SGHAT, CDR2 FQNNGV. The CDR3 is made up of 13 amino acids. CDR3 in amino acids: CASSRQSNTEAFF. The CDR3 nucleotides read TGTGCCAGCAGCCGACAGAGTAACACTGAAGCTTTCTTT.

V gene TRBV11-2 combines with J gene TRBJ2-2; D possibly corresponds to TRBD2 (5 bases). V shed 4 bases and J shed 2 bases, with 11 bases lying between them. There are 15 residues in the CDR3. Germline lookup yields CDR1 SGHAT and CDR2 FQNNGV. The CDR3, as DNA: TGTGCCAGCAGCTCTGGACTGGTTAACACCGGGGAGCTGTTTTTT. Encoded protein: CASSSGLVNTGELFF.

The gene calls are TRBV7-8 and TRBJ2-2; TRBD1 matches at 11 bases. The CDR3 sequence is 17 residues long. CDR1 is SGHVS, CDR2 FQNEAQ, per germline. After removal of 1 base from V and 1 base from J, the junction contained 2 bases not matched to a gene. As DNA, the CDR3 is TGTGCCAGCAGCTTAGTTGGGACAGGGGGGAACACCGGGGAGCTGTTTTTT. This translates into CASSLVGTGGNTGELFF.

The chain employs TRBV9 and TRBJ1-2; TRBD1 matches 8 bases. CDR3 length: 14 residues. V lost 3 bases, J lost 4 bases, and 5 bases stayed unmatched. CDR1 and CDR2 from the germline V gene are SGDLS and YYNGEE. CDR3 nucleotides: TGTGCCAGCAGCGCTCCGGGACAGGCCTATGGCTACACCTTC. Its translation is CASSAPGQAYGYTF.

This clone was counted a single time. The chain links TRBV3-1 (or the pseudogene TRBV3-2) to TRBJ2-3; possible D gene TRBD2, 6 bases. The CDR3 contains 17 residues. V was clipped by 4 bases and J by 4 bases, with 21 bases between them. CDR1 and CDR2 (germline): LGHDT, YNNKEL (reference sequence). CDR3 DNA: TGTGCCAGCAGCCGCACGGGACTTCCCTCGCCGGCAGATACGCAGTATTTT. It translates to CASSRTGLPSPADTQYF.

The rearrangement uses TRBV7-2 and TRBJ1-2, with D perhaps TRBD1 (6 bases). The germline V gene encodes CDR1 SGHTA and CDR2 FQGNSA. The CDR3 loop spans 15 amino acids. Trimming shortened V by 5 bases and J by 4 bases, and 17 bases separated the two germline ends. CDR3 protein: CASSGQTASRYGYTF. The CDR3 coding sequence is TGTGCCAGCAGCGGACAGACCGCAAGTCGCTATGGCTACACCTTC.

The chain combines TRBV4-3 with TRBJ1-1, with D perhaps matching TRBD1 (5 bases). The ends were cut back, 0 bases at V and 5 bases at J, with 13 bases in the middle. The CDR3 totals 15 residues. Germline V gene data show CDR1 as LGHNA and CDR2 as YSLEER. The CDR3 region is CASSQDVGSGTEAFF. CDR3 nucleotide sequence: TGCGCCAGCAGCCAAGATGTGGGGTCAGGGACTGAAGCTTTCTTT.

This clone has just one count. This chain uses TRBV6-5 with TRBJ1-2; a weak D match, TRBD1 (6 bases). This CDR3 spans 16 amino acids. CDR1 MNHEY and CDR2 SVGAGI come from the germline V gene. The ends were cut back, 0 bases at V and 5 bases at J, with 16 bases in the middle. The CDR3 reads CASSYSSTGSSYGYTF. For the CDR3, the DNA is TGTGCCAGCAGTTACTCATCTACAGGGAGTTCATATGGCTACACCTTC.